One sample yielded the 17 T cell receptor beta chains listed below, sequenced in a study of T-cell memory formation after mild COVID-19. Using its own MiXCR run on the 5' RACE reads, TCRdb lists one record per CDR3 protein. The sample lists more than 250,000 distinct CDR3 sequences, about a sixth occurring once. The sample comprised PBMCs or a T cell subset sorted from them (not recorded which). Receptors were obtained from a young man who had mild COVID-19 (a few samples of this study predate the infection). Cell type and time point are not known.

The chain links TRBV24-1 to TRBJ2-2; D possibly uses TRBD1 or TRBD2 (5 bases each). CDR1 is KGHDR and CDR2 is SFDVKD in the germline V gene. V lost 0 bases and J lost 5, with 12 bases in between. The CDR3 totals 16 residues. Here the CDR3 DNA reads TGTGCCACCAGTGATTTGCGTCCAGGGAGAACCGGGGAGCTGTTTTTT. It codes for CATSDLRPGRTGELFF.

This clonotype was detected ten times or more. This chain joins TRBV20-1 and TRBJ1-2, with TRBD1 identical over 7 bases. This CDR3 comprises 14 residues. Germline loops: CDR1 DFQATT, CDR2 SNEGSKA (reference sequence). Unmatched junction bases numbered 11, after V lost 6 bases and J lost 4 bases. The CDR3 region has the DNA TGCAGTGCACCGACCTTTGACAGGGCCTATGGCTACACCTTC. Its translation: CSAPTFDRAYGYTF.

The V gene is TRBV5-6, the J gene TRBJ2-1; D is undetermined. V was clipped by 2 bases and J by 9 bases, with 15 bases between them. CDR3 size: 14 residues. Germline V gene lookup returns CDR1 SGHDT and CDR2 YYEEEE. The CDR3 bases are TGTGCCAGCAGCTTCGCGGCCTTCGGTAGTGAGCAGTTCTTC. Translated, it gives CASSFAAFGSEQFF.

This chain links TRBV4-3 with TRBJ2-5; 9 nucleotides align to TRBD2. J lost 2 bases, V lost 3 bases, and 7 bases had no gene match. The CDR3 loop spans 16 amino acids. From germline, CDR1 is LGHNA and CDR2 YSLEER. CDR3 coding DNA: TGCGCCAGCAGCCACCGCGGGGGGGGAGAACAAGAGACCCAGTACTTC. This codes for CASSHRGGGEQETQYF.

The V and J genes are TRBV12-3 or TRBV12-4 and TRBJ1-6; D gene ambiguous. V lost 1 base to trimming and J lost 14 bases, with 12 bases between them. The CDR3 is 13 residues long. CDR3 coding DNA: TGTGCCAGCAGTTTAGGGGTGGGAACATCCCTCCACTTT. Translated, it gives CASSLGVGTSLHF.

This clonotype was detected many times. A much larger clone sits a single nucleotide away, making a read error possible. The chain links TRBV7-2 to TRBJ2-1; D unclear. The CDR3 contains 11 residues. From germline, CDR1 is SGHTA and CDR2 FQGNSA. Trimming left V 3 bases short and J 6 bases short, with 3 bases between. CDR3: CASSLANEQFF. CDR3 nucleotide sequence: TGTGCCAGCAGCTTGGCCAATGAGCAGTTCTTC. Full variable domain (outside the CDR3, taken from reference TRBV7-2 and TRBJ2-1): GAGVSQSPSNKVTEKGKDVELRCDPISGHTALYWYRQSLGQGLEFLIYFQGNSAPDKSGLPSDRFSAERTGGSVSTLTIQRTQQEDSAVYLCASSLANEQFFGPGTRLTVL.

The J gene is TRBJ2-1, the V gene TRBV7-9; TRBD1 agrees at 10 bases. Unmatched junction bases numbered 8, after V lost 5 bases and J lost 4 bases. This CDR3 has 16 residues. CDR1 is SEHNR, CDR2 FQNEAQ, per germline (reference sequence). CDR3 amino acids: CASSQLTGGLYNEQFF. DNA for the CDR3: TGTGCCAGCAGCCAGTTGACAGGGGGCCTATACAATGAGCAGTTCTTC.

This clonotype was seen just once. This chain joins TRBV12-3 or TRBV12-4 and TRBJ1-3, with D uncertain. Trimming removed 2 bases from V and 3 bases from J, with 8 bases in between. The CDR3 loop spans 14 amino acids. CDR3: CASSLPSGGNTIYF. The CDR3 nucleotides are TGTGCCAGCAGTTTACCGAGTGGTGGAAACACCATATATTTT.

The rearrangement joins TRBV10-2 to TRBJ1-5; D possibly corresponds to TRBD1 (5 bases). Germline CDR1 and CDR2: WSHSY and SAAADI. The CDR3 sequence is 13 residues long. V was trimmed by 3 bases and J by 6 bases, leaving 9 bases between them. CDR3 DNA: TGCGCCAGCAGTGAAGGGAGGGGTCAGCCCCAGCATTTT. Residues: CASSEGRGQPQHF.

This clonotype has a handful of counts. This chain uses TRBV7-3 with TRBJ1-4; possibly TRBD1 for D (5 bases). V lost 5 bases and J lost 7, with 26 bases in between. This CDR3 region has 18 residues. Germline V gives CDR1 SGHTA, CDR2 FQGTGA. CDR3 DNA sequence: TGTGCCAGCAGCGTAAGGGACCGAACGAAGAGGATTGCTGAAAAACTGTTTTTT. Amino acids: CASSVRDRTKRIAEKLFF.

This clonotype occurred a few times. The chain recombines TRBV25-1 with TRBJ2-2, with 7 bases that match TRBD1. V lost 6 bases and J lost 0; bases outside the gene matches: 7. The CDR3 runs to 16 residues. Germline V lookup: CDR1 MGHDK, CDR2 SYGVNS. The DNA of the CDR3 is TGTGCCAGCAGGAAACCCGGGACAGCGAACACCGGGGAGCTGTTTTTT. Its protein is CASRKPGTANTGELFF. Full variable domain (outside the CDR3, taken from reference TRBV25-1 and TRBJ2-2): EADIYQTPRYLVIGTGKKITLECSQTMGHDKMYWYQQDPGMELHLIHYSYGVNSTEKGDLSSESTVSRIRTEHFPLTLESARPSHTSQYLCASRKPGTANTGELFFGEGSRLTVL.

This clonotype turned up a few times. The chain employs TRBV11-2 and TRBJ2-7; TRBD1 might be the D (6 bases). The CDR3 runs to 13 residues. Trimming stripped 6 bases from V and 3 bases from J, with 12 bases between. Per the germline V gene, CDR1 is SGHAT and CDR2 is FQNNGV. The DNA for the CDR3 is TGTGCCAGCAGGGCGGCAGGGGACTACGAGCAGTACTTC. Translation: CASRAAGDYEQYF.

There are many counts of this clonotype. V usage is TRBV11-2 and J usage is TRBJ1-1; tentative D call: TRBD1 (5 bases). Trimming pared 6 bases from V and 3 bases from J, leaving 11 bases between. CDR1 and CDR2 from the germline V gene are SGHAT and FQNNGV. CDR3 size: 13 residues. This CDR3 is CASSFRVDTEAFF. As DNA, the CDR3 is TGTGCCAGCAGTTTCAGGGTGGACACTGAAGCTTTCTTT.

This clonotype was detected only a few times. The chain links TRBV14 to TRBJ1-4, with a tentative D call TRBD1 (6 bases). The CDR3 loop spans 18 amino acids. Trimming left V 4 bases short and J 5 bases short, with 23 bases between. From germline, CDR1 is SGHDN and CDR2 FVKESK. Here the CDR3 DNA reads TGTGCCAGCAGCCCCCTGCCTCTGGGGACATTTACAAATGAAAAACTGTTTTTT. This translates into CASSPLPLGTFTNEKLFF.

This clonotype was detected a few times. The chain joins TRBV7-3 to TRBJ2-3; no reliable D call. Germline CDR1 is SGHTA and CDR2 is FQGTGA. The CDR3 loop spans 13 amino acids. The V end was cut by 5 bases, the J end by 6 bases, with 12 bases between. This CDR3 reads CASSAHPSDTQYF. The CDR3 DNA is TGTGCCAGCAGCGCCCACCCTAGTGATACGCAGTATTTT.

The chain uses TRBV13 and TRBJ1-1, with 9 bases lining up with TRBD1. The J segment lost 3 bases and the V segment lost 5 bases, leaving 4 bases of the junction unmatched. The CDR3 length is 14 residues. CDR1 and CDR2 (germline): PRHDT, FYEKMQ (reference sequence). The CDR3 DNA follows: TGTGCCAGCAGCCCACAGGGGGCCTACACTGAAGCTTTCTTT. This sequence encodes CASSPQGAYTEAFF.

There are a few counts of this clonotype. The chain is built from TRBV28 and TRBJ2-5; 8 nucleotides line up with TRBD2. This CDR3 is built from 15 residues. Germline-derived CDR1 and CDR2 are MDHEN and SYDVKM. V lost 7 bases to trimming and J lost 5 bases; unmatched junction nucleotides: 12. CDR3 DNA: TGTGCCAGCACCGTTTTCGGGGGGGCCGGGGAGACCCAGTACTTC. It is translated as CASTVFGGAGETQYF.